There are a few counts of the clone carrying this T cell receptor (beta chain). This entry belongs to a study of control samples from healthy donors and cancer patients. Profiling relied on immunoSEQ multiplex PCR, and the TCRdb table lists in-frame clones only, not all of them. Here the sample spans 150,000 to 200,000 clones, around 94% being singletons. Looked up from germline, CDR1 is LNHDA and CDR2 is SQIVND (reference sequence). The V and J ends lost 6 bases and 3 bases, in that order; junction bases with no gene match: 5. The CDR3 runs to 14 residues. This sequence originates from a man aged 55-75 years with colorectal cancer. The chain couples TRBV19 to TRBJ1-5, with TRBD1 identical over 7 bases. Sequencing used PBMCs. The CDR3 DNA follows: TGTGCCAGTAGAATGGGACAGACCAATCAGCCCCAGCATTTT. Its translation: CASRMGQTNQPQHF. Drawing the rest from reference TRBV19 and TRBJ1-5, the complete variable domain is DGGITQSPKYLFRKEGQNVTLSCEQNLNHDAMYWYRQDPGQGLRLIYYSQIVNDFQKGDIAEGYSVSREKKESFPLTVTSAQKNPTAFYLCASRMGQTNQPQHFGDGTRLSIL.